These 25 T cell receptor beta chains originate from one sample sequenced in a study of CD8 T cell repertoires and HIV-1 epitope variants. Sequencing used immunoSEQ multiplex PCR; TCRdb keeps in-frame clones, though not all of them. The repertoire includes roughly 6,000 clones, 66% of them detected once, and roughly 40% sits in the top ten. Antigens for these TCRs are unknown. Material for sequencing was cultured CD8+ T cells derived from PBMCs. Source of these receptors: a male donor with HIV.

The chain has TRBV6-5 and TRBJ1-1; perhaps TRBD1 as D (6 bases). Germline assignment: CDR1 MNHEY and CDR2 SVGAGI. The CDR3 contains 15 residues. The V and J ends lost 5 bases and 4 bases respectively, with 17 bases between them. The CDR3 protein is CASSPLGTFGTEAFF. The CDR3 region has the DNA TGTGCCAGCAGTCCGCTGGGGACATTCGGCACTGAAGCTTTCTTT.

The rearrangement links TRBV11-2 to TRBJ2-7; 8 bases map to TRBD1. CDR3 size: 14 residues. Losses at the gene ends were 5 bases for V and 3 bases for J; bases not matched to a gene: 6. CDR1 SGHAT and CDR2 FQNNGV come from the germline V gene. CDR3 nucleotide sequence: TGTGCCAGCAGCCCGGACAGGGAGTACTACGAGCAGTACTTC. It translates to CASSPDREYYEQYF.

This chain uses TRBV5-4 with TRBJ2-5; D may be TRBD1 (7 bases). The V end lost 2 bases, the J end lost 4 bases, and 9 bases lay between the germline ends. Germline lookup yields CDR1 SGHNT and CDR2 YYREEE (reference sequence). The CDR3 has 13 amino acids. CDR3 sequence (DNA): TGTGCCAGCAGCTTCAGGGGGGCAGAGACCCAGTACTTC. Its protein is CASSFRGAETQYF.

This clone appeared a single time. The rearrangement joins TRBV27 to TRBJ2-7; 9 positions agree with TRBD1. CDR1 is MNHEY, CDR2 SMNVEV, per germline (reference sequence). The CDR3 runs to 17 residues. The J segment lost 3 bases and the V segment lost 0 bases, leaving 9 bases of the junction unmatched. The CDR3 DNA reads TGTGCCAGCAGTTTATCGGCCGGGACAGGGACCTACTACGAGCAGTACTTC. Translated, it gives CASSLSAGTGTYYEQYF.

The V call is TRBV4-1, the J call TRBJ2-5, with TRBD2 matching over 7 bases. The CDR3 consists of 17 residues. J gave up 2 bases and V 0 bases, and 9 bases lay outside the gene matches. Germline lookup yields CDR1 MGHRA and CDR2 YSYEKL. The CDR3: CASSQDRAGAQQETQYF. The DNA for the CDR3 is TGCGCCAGCAGCCAAGATCGTGCGGGAGCACAACAAGAGACCCAGTACTTC.

The chain links TRBV16 to TRBJ2-7; D possibly corresponds to TRBD1 (6 bases). CDR3 length: 13 residues. Germline V lookup: CDR1 KGHSY, CDR2 FQNENV. V lost 2 bases, J lost 3 bases, and 8 bases lay in between. The DNA of the CDR3 is TGTGCCAGCAGCCAAGGGGACAACTACGAGCAGTACTTC. It specifies CASSQGDNYEQYF.

The rearrangement uses TRBV7-2 and TRBJ2-3, with 9 bases lining up with TRBD1. Germline CDR1 SGHTA, CDR2 FQGNSA. The CDR3 consists of 17 residues. V was clipped by 1 base and J by 4 bases; unmatched bases: 9. The CDR3 here is CASSLVGGDRVPDTQYF. CDR3 sequence (DNA): TGTGCCAGCAGCTTAGTAGGAGGGGACAGGGTCCCAGATACGCAGTATTTT.

In its sample, this clone was seen a few times. The chain links TRBV28 to TRBJ2-3; 7 bases align to TRBD2. The V and J ends lost 3 bases and 4 bases, in that order; junction bases with no gene match: 7. The CDR3 covers 15 residues. The germline gives CDR1 MDHEN, CDR2 SYDVKM. This chain's CDR3 is CASSLGGVFADTQYF. CDR3 DNA: TGTGCCAGCAGTTTGGGGGGGGTATTTGCAGATACGCAGTATTTT.

The rearrangement joins TRBV9 to TRBJ1-2; TRBD1 is a possible D gene (6 bases). Germline V gene sequence: CDR1 SGDLS, CDR2 YYNGEE. The CDR3 contains 15 residues. With 5 bases removed from V and 0 bases from J, the gap between germline ends came to 14 bases. The CDR3 loop is CASSRTAGANYGYTF. CDR3 DNA: TGTGCCAGCAGTCGGACAGCCGGGGCTAACTATGGCTACACCTTC.

The V gene is TRBV4-1, the J gene TRBJ1-6; 9 positions match TRBD1. Per germline, CDR1 MGHRA and CDR2 YSYEKL. This CDR3 comprises 15 residues. V gave up 2 bases and J gave up 7 bases; unmatched junction bases: 3. The chain's CDR3 is CASSQLGQGNSPLHF. Here the CDR3 DNA reads TGCGCCAGCAGCCAACTAGGACAGGGGAATTCACCCCTCCACTTT.

This rearrangement joins TRBV10-2 to TRBJ2-3, with D tentatively TRBD2 (6 bases). The CDR3 sequence is 12 residues long. V dropped 2 bases and J dropped 6 bases, with 6 bases sitting between them. Germline values: CDR1 WSHSY, CDR2 SAAADI. CDR3 sequence: CASSEGGDTQYF. The CDR3 DNA follows: TGCGCCAGCAGTGAGGGGGGGGATACGCAGTATTTT.

There are a few counts of this clone. The chain combines TRBV14 with TRBJ2-3; D might be TRBD2 (6 bases). Germline V gene sequence: CDR1 SGHDN, CDR2 FVKESK. The germline V and J ends were trimmed by 6 bases and 3 bases, with 13 bases remaining between them. The CDR3 sequence is 14 residues long. The DNA of the CDR3 is TGTGCCAGCAGGCGGGGCGGTGGGACAGATACGCAGTATTTT. This codes for CASRRGGGTDTQYF. The full variable domain, with the rest looked up from reference TRBV14 and TRBJ2-3, is EAGVTQFPSHSVIEKGQTVTLRCDPISGHDNLYWYRRVMGKEIKFLLHFVKESKQDESGMPNNRFLAERTGGTYSTLKVQPAELEDSGVYFCASRRGGGTDTQYFGPGTRLTVL.

The chain has TRBV6-1 and TRBJ1-5, with D hard to call. CDR3 length equals 13 residues. Germline lookup yields CDR1 MNHNS and CDR2 SASEGT. Trimming cost V 0 bases and J 4 bases, with 4 bases left between them. CDR3 DNA sequence: TGTGCCAGCAGTGAAGCCAGGAATCAGCCCCAGCATTTT. It specifies CASSEARNQPQHF.

This clone was observed a handful of times. The gene calls are TRBV28 and TRBJ2-7; D unresolved. Trimming shortened V by 4 bases and J by 0 bases, and 4 bases separated the two germline ends. The CDR3 totals 12 residues. Germline V gives CDR1 MDHEN, CDR2 SYDVKM. This chain's CDR3 is CASSSDSYEQYF. The CDR3 coding sequence is TGTGCCAGCAGTTCAGACTCCTACGAGCAGTACTTC.

The chain has TRBV7-6 and TRBJ2-7; a weak D match, TRBD2 (7 bases). Per the germline V gene, CDR1 is SGHVS and CDR2 is FNYEAQ. V was shortened by 1 base and J by 2 bases, with 18 bases between the two germline ends. The CDR3 totals 17 residues. Here the CDR3 DNA reads TGTGCCAGCAGCTTAGTATTAGGGGGGGGAGTAGCCTACGAGCAGTACTTC. It specifies CASSLVLGGGVAYEQYF.

This chain links TRBV28 with TRBJ1-1; D unresolved. Germline CDR1 reads MDHEN; CDR2 reads SYDVKM. This CDR3 is 13 amino acids long. V lost 1 base and J lost 4, with 7 bases in between. The CDR3 DNA follows: TGTGCCAGCAGTTTATTATCGAGCACTGAAGCTTTCTTT. This gives the protein CASSLLSSTEAFF.

Judged by abundance, this clone is medium-sized (0.01 to 0.1%). The rearrangement links TRBV27 to TRBJ2-7, with 11 nucleotides matching TRBD2. CDR3 length: 17 amino acids. The J segment lost 0 bases and the V segment lost 6 bases, leaving 10 bases of the junction unmatched. Germline V gives CDR1 MNHEY, CDR2 SMNVEV (reference sequence). The DNA of the CDR3 is TGTGCCAGCAGCCCCATCTCTACTAGCGGGAGCTCCTACGAGCAGTACTTC. It encodes CASSPISTSGSSYEQYF.

V and J are TRBV6-5 and TRBJ1-4; D uncertain. Trimming left V 2 bases short and J 7 bases short, with 5 bases between. The length of the CDR3 is 12 residues. Germline lookup yields CDR1 MNHEY and CDR2 SVGAGI. The CDR3 coding sequence is TGTGCCAGCAGTTACGGTGTTGAAAAACTGTTTTTT. Encoded protein: CASSYGVEKLFF.

This clone was observed a single time. This chain connects TRBV7-3 to TRBJ2-1; 8 bases line up with TRBD1. V dropped 5 bases and J dropped 1; count of bases not matched to a gene: 4. From germline, CDR1 is SGHTA and CDR2 FQGTGA. The CDR3 covers 15 residues. CDR3 residues: CASSPTGASYNEQFF. The CDR3 nucleotides read TGTGCCAGCAGCCCGACAGGGGCGTCCTACAATGAGCAGTTCTTC.

This clone showed up just a few times. The chain combines TRBV7-8 with TRBJ2-3; TRBD2 matches 8 bases. The ends lost 1 base at V and 2 bases at J; junction bases unmatched: 8. The CDR3 is 17 amino acids. Per germline, CDR1 SGHVS and CDR2 FQNEAQ. The CDR3 nucleotides are TGTGCCAGCAGCTTAGGTTACGCGGGGGGTCCCACAGATACGCAGTATTTT. Its translation: CASSLGYAGGPTDTQYF.

This clone showed up just a few times. The chain combines TRBV21-1 with TRBJ2-1; the D segment call TRBD2 is taken from the table without a DNA check. TRBV21-1 represents a pseudogene. CDR3 length: 21 residues. The CDR3 coding sequence is TGTGCCAGCAGCGGAGAACCGGGACTAGCGGGAGGGCCCCCCTCCTACAATGAGCAGTTCTTC. Translation: CASSGEPGLAGGPPSYNEQFF.

The chain uses TRBV5-4 and TRBJ1-1, with D possibly TRBD1 on 5 matching bases. CDR1 and CDR2 (germline): SGHNT, YYREEE (reference sequence). This CDR3 contains 14 residues. Trimming stripped 2 bases from V and 1 base from J, with 9 bases between. The CDR3 spells CASSFAGGNTEAFF. CDR3 coding DNA: TGTGCCAGCAGCTTCGCCGGGGGGAACACTGAAGCTTTCTTT.

The rearrangement links TRBV28 to TRBJ2-7, with unresolved D. CDR1 is MDHEN, CDR2 SYDVKM, per germline. V lost 5 bases and J lost 0, with 11 bases in between. The length of the CDR3 is 14 residues. CDR3 region: CASSLLLISYEQYF. CDR3 nucleotide sequence: TGTGCCAGCAGTCTTCTCTTGATCTCCTACGAGCAGTACTTC.

This chain links TRBV14 with TRBJ2-2; D unresolved. The germline CDR1 and CDR2 sequences are SGHDN and FVKESK. Trimming took 0 bases from V and 7 from J, leaving 3 bases between them. The CDR3 loop spans 12 amino acids. The CDR3 DNA is TGTGCCAGCAGCCAAGAAGTCGGGGAGCTGTTTTTT. This gives the protein CASSQEVGELFF.

V gene TRBV13 combines with J gene TRBJ1-1; 12 bases align to TRBD1. This CDR3 has 15 residues. Germline loops: CDR1 PRHDT, CDR2 FYEKMQ (reference sequence). V lost 4 bases and J lost 4; bases outside the gene matches: 4. The chain's CDR3 is CASSSGQGAGTEAFF. As DNA, the CDR3 is TGTGCCAGCAGCTCGGGACAGGGGGCGGGCACTGAAGCTTTCTTT.